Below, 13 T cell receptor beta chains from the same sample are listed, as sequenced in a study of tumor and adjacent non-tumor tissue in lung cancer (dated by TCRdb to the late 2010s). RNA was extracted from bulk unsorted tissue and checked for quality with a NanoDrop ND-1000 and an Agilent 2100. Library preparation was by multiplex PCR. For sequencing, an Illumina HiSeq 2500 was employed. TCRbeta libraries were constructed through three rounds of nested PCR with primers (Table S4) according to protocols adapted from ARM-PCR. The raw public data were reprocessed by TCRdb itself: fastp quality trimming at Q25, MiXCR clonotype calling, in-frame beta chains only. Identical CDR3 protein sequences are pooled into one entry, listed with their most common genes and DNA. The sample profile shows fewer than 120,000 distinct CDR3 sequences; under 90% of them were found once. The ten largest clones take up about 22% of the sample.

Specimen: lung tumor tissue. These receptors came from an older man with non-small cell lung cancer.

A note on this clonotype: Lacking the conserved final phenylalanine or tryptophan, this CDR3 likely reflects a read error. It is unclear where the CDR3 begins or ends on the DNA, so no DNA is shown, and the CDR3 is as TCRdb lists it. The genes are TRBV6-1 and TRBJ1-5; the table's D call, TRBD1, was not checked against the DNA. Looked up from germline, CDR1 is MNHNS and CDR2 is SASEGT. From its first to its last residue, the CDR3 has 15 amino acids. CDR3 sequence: CASRVGQTGNQPHHL.

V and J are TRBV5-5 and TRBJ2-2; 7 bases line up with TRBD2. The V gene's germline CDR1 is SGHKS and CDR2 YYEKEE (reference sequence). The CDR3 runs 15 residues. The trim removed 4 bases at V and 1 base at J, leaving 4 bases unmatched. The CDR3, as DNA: TGTGCCAGCAGCCGGGCTAGCGGGAACACCGGGGAGCTGTTTTTT. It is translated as CASSRASGNTGELFF.

CDR3 residues: CASMEEPGGAVDTQYF. Here the CDR3 DNA reads TGTGCCAGCATGGAGGAGCCCGGGGGGGCAGTAGATACCCAGTACTTC. The rearrangement links TRBV28 to TRBJ2-5, with 8 bases that match TRBD2. CDR3 size: 16 residues. Germline CDR1 and CDR2: MDHEN and SYDVKM. After removal of 7 bases from V and 8 bases from J, the junction contained 18 bases not matched to a gene.

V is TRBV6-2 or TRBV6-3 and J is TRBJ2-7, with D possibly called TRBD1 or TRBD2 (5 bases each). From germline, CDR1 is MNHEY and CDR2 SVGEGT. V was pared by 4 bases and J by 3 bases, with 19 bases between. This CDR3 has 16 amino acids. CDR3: CASSSLGELYSYEQYF. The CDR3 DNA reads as TGTGCCAGCAGTTCCCTGGGGGAGCTCTACAGCTACGAGCAGTACTTC.

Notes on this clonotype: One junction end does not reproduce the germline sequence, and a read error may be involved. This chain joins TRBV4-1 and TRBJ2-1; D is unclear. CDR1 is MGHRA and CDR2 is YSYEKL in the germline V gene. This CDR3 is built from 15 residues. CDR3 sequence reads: CASSHVGFFGNEQFF. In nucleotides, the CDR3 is TGCGCTAGCAGCCACGTGGGGTTTTTTGGTAATGAGCAGTTCTTC.

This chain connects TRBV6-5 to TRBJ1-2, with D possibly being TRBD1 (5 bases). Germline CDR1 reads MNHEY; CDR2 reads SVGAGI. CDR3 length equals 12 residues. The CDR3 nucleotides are TGTGATAGCTGGGGGGGTGGCTATGGCTACACCTTC. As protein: CDSWGGGYGYTF.

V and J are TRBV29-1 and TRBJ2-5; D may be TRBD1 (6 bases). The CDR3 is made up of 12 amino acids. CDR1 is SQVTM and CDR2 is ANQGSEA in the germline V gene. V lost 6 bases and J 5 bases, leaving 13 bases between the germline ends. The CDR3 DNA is TGCAGCGTAGGCAAGGGGGTGGAGACCCAGTACTTC. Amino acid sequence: CSVGKGVETQYF.

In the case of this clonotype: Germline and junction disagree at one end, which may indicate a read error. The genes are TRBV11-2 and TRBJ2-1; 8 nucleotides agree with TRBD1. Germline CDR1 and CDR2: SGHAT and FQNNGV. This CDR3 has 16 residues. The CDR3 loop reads CASSLATDRVVNEEFF. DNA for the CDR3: TGTGCCAGCAGCTTAGCAACGGACAGGGTGGTCAATGAGGAGTTCTTC.

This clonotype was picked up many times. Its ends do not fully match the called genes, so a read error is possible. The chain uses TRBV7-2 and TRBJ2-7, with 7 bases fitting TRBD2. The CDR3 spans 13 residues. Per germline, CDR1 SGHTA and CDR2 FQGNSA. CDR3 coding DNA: TGTGCCAGCAGCTCACTAATGGGGGGGGATCCGAACTTC. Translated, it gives CASSSLMGGDPNF.

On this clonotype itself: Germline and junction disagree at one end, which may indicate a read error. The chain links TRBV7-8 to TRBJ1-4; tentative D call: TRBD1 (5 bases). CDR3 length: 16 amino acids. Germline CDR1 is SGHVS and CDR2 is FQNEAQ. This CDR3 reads CASSLASGTFNEILFF. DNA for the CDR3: TGTGCCAGCAGCTTAGCGAGCGGGACGTTTAATGAAATACTGTTTTTT.

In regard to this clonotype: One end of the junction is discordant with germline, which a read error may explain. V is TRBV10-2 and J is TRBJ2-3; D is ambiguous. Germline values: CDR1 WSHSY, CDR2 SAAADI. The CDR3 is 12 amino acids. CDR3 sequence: CTSNENTDTQYF. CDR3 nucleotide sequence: TGCACCAGCAATGAGAACACAGATACGCAGTATTTT.

DNA for the CDR3: TGTGCCAGCAGCCCGACAGCGGGAGTTTTCCTAGATAGACAGTATTTT. Protein sequence: CASSPTAGVFLDRQYF. The rearrangement uses TRBV14 and TRBJ2-3; 8 nucleotides match TRBD2. CDR1 is SGHDN, CDR2 FVKESK, per germline. CDR3 length equals 16 residues. Losses at the gene ends were 4 bases for V and 12 bases for J; bases not matched to a gene: 18.

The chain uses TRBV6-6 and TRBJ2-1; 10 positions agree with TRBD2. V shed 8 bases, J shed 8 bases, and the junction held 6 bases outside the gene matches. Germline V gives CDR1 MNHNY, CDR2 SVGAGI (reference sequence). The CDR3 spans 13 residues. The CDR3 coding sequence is TGTGCCAGCCAGACTAGCGGGTTGGATGAGCAGTTCTTC. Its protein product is CASQTSGLDEQFF.